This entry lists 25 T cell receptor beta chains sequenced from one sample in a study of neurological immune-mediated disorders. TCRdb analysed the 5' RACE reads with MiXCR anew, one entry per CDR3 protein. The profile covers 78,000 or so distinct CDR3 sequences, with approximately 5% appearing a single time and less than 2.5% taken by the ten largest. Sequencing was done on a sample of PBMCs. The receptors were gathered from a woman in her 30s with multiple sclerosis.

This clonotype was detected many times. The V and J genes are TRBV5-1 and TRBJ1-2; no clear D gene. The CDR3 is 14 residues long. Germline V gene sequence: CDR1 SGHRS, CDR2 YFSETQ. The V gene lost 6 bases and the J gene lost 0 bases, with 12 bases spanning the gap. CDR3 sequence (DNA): TGCGCCAGCACCGGTTGGGGATCTAACTATGGCTACACCTTC. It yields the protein CASTGWGSNYGYTF.

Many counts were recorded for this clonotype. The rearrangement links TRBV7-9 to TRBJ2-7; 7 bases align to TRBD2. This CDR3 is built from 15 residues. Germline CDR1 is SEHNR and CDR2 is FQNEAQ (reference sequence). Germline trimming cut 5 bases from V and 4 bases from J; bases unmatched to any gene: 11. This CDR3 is CASSPSGSGPYEQYF. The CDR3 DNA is TGTGCCAGCAGCCCTAGTGGTAGCGGGCCGTACGAGCAGTACTTC.

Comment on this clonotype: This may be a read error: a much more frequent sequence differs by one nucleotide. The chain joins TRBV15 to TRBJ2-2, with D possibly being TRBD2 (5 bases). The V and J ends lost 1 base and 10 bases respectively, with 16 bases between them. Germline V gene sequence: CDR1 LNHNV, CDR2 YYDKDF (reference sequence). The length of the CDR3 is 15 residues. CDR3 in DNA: TGTGCCACCAGCAGAGGCGAGGGTGCCATCGTGGAGCTGTTTTTT. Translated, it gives CATSRGEGAIVELFF.

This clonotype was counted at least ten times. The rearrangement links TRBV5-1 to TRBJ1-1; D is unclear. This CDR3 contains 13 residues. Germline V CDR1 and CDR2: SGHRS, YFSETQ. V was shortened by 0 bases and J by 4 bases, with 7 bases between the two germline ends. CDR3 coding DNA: TGCGCCAGCAGCTTGGCGGATCTCACTGAAGCTTTCTTT. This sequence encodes CASSLADLTEAFF.

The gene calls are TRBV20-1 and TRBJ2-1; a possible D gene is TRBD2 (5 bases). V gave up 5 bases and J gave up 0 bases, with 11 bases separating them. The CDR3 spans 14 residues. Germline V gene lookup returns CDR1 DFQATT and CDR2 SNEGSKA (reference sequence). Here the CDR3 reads CSAPLATSYNEQFF. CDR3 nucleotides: TGCAGTGCTCCTCTAGCCACCTCCTACAATGAGCAGTTCTTC.

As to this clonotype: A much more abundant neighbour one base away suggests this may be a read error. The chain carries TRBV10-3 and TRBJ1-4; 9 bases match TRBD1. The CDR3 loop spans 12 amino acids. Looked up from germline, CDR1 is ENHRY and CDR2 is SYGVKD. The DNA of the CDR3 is TGTGACATCAGCGAGACAGGGGGAAAACTGTTTTTT. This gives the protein CDISETGGKLFF.

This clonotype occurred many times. The CDR3 sequence: CASSLSKIEQFF. The CDR3 region has the DNA TGCGCCAGCAGCTTGAGTAAGATTGAGCAGTTCTTC. The V and J genes are TRBV5-1 and TRBJ2-1; D remains unclear. CDR3 size: 12 residues. From germline, CDR1 is SGHRS and CDR2 YFSETQ. V was clipped by 1 base and J by 9 bases, with 8 bases between them. The full variable domain, in which reference TRBV5-1 and TRBJ2-1 provide the parts outside the CDR3, is KAGVTQTPRYLIKTRGQQVTLSCSPISGHRSVSWYQQTPGQGLQFLFEYFSETQRNKGNFPGRFSGRQFSNSRSEMNVSTLELGDSALYLCASSLSKIEQFFGPGTRLTVL.

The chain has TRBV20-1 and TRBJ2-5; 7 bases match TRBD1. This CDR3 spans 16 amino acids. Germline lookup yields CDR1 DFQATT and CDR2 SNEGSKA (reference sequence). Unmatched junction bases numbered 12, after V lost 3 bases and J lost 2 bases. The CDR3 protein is CSASPPQGLRQETQYF. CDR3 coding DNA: TGCAGTGCTAGCCCCCCACAGGGGTTAAGGCAAGAGACCCAGTACTTC.

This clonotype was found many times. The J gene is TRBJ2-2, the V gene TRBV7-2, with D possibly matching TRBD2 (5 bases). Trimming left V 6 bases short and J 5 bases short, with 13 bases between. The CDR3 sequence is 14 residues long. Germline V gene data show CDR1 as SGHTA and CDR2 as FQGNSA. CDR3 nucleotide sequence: TGTGCCAGCAGTACTAACCCGGGAACCGGGGAGCTGTTTTTT. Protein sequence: CASSTNPGTGELFF.

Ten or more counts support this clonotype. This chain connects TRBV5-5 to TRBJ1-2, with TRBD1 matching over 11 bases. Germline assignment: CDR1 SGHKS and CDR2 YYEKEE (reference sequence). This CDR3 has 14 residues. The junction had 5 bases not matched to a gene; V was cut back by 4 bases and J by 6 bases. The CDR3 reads CASSRWTGGDGYTF. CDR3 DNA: TGTGCCAGCAGCCGATGGACAGGGGGCGATGGCTACACCTTC.

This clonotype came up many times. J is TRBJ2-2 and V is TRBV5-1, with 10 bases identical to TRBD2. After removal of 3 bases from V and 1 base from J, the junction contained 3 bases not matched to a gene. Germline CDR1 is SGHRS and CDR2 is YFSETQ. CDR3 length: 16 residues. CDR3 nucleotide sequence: TGCGCCAGCAGCTCCGGACTAGCGGAGAACACCGGGGAGCTGTTTTTT. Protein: CASSSGLAENTGELFF.

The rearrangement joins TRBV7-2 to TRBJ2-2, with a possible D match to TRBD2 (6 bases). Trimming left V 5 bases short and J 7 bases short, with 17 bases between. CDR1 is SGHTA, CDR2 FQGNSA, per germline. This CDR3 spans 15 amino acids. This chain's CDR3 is CASSPPGRRGGELFF. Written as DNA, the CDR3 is TGTGCCAGCAGCCCCCCGGGGCGGAGGGGCGGGGAGCTGTTTTTT. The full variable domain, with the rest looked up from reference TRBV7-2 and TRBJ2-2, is GAGVSQSPSNKVTEKGKDVELRCDPISGHTALYWYRQSLGQGLEFLIYFQGNSAPDKSGLPSDRFSAERTGGSVSTLTIQRTQQEDSAVYLCASSPPGRRGGELFFGEGSRLTVL.

This CDR3 reads CASSIGGNEQFF. CDR3 coding DNA: TGTGCCAGTAGTATCGGAGGAAATGAGCAGTTCTTC. The V and J genes are TRBV19 and TRBJ2-1, with D perhaps matching TRBD2 (5 bases). The CDR3 consists of 12 residues. Germline CDR1 reads LNHDA; CDR2 reads SQIVND (reference sequence). Trimming removed 3 bases from V and 7 bases from J, with 7 bases in between.

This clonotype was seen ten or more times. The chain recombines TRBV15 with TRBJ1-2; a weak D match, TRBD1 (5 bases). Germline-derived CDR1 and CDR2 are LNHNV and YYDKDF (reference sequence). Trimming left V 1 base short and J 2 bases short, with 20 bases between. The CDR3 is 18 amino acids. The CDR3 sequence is CATSRVLTGRETNYGYTF. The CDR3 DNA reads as TGTGCCACCAGCAGAGTTCTTACAGGCCGGGAGACAAACTATGGCTACACCTTC.

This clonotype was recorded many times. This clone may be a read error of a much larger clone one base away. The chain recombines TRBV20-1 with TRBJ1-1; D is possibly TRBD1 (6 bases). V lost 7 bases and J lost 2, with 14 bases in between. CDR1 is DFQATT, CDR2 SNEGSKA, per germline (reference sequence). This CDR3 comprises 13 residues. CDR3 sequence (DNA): TGCAGTGAAAGACAGGAGCTTAACACTGAAGCTTTCTTT. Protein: CSERQELNTEAFF.

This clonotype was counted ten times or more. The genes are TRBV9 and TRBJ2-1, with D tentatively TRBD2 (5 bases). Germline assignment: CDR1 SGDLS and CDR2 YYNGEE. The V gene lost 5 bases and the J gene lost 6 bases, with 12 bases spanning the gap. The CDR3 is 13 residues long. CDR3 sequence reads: CASRPRGTNEQFF. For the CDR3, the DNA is TGTGCCAGCAGACCCCGGGGAACCAATGAGCAGTTCTTC. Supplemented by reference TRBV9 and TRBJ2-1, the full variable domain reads DSGVTQTPKHLITATGQRVTLRCSPRSGDLSVYWYQQSLDQGLQFLIQYYNGEERAKGNILERFSAQQFPDLHSELNLSSLELGDSALYFCASRPRGTNEQFFGPGTRLTVL.

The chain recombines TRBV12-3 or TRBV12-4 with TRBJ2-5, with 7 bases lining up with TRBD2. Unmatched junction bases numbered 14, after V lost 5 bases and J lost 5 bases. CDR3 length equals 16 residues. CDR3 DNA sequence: TGTGCCAGCAGTCCCCGAAGAGGAGCGGGGAGGGAGACCCAGTACTTC. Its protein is CASSPRRGAGRETQYF.

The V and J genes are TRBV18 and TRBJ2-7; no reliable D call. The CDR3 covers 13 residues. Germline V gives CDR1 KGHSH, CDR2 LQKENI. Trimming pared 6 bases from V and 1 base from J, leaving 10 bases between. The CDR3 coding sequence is TGTGCCAGCTCTCCTGACCTTTCCTACGAGCAGTACTTC. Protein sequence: CASSPDLSYEQYF.

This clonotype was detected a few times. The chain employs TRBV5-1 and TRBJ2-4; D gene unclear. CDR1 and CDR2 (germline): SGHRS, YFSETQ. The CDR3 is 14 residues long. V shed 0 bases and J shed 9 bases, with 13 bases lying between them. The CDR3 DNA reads TGCGCCAGCAGCTTGGCCGGGCAGCAAAGCATTCAGTACTTC. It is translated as CASSLAGQQSIQYF.

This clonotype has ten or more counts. The CDR3 here is CSAWTAGGGSPLHF. CDR3 DNA sequence: TGCAGTGCTTGGACCGCAGGGGGCGGTTCACCCCTCCACTTT. The J gene is TRBJ1-6, the V gene TRBV20-1, with 8 bases that match TRBD1. CDR3 length: 14 residues. Trimming cost V 5 bases and J 9 bases; bases outside gene matches: 9. From germline, CDR1 is DFQATT and CDR2 SNEGSKA (reference sequence).

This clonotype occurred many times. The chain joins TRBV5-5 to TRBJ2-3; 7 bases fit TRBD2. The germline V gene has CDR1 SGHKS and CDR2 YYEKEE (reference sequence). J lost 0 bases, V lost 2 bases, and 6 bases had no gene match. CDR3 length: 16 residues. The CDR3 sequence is CASSFPREESTDTQYF. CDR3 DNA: TGTGCCAGCAGCTTTCCACGGGAGGAAAGCACAGATACGCAGTATTTT.

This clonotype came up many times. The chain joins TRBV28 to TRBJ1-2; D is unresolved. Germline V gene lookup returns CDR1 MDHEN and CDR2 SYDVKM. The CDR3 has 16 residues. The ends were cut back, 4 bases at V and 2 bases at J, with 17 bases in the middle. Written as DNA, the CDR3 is TGTGCCAGCAGTTCCTACGGGCAGGCCCTAAACTATGGCTACACCTTC. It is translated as CASSSYGQALNYGYTF.

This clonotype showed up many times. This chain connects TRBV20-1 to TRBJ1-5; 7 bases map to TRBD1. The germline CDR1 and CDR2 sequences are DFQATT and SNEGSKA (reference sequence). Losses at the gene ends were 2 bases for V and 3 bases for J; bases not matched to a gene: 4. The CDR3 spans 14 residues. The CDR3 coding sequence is TGCAGTGCTAGACCGGGACAGATCAATCAGCCCCAGCATTTT. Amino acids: CSARPGQINQPQHF.

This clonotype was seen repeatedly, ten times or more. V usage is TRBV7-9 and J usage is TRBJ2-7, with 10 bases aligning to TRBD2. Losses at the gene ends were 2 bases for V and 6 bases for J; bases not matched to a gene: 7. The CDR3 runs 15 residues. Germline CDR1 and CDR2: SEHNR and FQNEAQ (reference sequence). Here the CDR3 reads CASSLLAGATVEQYF. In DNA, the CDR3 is TGTGCCAGCAGCTTACTAGCGGGAGCGACAGTCGAGCAGTACTTC.

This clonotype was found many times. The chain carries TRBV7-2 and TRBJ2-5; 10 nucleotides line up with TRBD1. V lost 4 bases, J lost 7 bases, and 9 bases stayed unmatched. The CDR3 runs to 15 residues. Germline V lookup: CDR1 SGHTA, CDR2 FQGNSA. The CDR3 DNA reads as TGTGCCAGCAGCTCCCCCCGGGACAGGGGTTTGACCCAGTACTTC. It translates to CASSSPRDRGLTQYF.